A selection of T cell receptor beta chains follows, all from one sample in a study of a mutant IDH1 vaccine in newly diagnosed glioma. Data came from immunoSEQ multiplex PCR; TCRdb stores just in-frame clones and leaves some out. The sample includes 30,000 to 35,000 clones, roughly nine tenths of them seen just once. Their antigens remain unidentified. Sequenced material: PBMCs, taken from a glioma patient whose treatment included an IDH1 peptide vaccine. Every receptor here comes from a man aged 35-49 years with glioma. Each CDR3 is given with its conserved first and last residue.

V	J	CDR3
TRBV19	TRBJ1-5	CASSIGGGANQPQHF
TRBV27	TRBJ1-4	CASSPYRGGNEKLFF
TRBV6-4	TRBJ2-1	CASSDGLAGGNEQFF
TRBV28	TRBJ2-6	CASSFDILAARSGANVLTF
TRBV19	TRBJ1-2	CASSVAVTRGYTF
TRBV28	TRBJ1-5	CASRPPTGDNQPQHF
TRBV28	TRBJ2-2	CASHRDRGYGGELFF
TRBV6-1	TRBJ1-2	CASSEARGIYGYTF
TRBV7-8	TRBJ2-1	CASSLDMGQGTPYNEQFF
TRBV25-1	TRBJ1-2	CASSPREGLNYGYTF
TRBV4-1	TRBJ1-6	CASSQEVGSRTPLHF
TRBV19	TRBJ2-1	CASMAAGGYNEQFF
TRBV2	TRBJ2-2	CASSPFGPNTGELFF
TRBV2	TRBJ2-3	CASTEEGIPTDTQYF
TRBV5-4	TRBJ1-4	CASSLEPSPGEKLFF
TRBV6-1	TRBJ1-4	CASSEPMSEKLFF
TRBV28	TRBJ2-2	CASSTADRDTGELFF
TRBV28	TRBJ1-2	CASSWDRAMSGGYTF
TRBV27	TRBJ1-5	CASSLGTGGNQPQHF
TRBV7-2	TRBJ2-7	CASSRTSSEQYF
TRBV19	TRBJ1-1	CASSKRTGRNTEAFF
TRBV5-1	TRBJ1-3	CASSQFGRAGGNTIYF
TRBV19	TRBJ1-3	CASSPGGQISGNTIYF
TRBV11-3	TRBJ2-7	CASSLEGREQYF
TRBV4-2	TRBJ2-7	CASSQVGASGGAYEQYF
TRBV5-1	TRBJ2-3	CASSLDRDGTDTQYF
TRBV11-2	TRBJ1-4	CASSLDTWAAEKLFF
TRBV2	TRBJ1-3	CASSEYGRVTGNTIYF
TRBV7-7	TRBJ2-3	CASSQGTGSTDTQYF
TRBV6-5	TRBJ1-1	CASSGQAGNTEAFF
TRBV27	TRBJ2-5	CASSEQGPLYF
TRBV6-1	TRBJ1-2	CASSEGDSAFYGYTF
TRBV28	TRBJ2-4	CASSPRGAKNIQYF
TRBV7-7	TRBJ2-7	CASSPRRPGQGPREQYF
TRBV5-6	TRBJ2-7	CASSWTGPSYEQYF
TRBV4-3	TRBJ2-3	CASSQADSDTQYF
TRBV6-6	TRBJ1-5	CASSYSSGWKPQHF
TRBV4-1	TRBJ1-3	CASSRGGVAVLGNTIYF
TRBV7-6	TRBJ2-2	CASSRTGTSGRNTGELFF
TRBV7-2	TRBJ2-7	CASSLGRGGSYEQYF
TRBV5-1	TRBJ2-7	CASSLLGGTYEQYF
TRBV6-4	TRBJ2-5	CASSDGEGTQYF
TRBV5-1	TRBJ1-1	CASSLTGSVSSEAFF
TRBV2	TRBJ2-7	CASSGKGDRAYEQYF
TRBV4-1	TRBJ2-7	CASSPRFEQYF
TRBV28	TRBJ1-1	CASRILTGDAFF
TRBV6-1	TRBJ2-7	CASRDRGTYEQYF
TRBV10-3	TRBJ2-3	CAISEANPSTDTQYF
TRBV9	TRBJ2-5	CASSAVGTAQETQYF
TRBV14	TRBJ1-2	CASSQDPRGYTF
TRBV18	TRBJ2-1	CASSLNFDRADEQFF
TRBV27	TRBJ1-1	CASGAWDTEAFF
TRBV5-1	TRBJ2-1	CASSPREAYEQFF
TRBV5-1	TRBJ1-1	CASSLAGGANTEAFF